These T cell receptor beta chains were read from a single sample in a study of spatial heterogeneity in lung cancer. MiXCR was run by TCRdb on the 5' RACE reads, yielding one entry per CDR3 protein. The sample lists around 110,000 distinct CDR3 sequences; less than 15% were seen once. This specimen was PBMCs, taken at follow-up. The source of these receptors is a male donor with early-stage non-small cell lung cancer. CDR3s include the opening cysteine and the closing phenylalanine or tryptophan. The D gene is left open where the match is weak. Size tells how often a clone was seen (once, few, many) or the class of an expanded clone, and some rows leave it out.

many	TRBD1	TRBV12-3/TRBV12-4	TRBJ1-1	CASRPGGARTEAFF	TGTGCCAGCAGACCAGGGGGCGCGAGAACTGAAGCTTTCTTT
.	.	TRBV3-1	TRBJ1-2	CASSQVGRGYGYTF	TGTGCCAGCAGCCAAGTCGGCAGGGGATATGGCTACACCTTC
few	.	TRBV7-9	TRBJ2-2	CASSLEVTANTGELFF	TGTGCCAGCAGCTTAGAGGTGACAGCGAACACCGGGGAGCTGTTTTTT
many	.	TRBV7-2	TRBJ2-3	CASSLSIPSTDTQYF	TGTGCCAGCAGCCTGTCGATTCCTAGCACAGATACGCAGTATTTT
.	.	TRBV7-2	TRBJ2-1	CASSLAERSEQFF	TGTGCCAGCAGCTTAGCGGAGAGGAGTGAGCAGTTCTTC
few	.	TRBV7-9	TRBJ2-5	CASSLAGSGVETQYF	TGTGCCAGCAGCTTAGCGGGTAGCGGTGTAGAGACCCAGTACTTC
.	.	TRBV4-3	TRBJ2-6	CASSQSLSGKPSGANVLTF	TGCGCCAGCAGCCAGAGCCTCTCGGGCAAACCCTCTGGGGCCAACGTCCTGACTTTC
few	.	TRBV6-5	TRBJ1-2	CASSLRGNYGYTF	TGTGCCAGCAGTCTCAGGGGAAACTATGGCTACACCTTC
.	.	TRBV20-1	TRBJ2-1	CSARGGRTGYNEQFF	TGCAGTGCTAGAGGGGGGAGGACGGGCTACAATGAGCAGTTCTTC
many	.	TRBV12-3/TRBV12-4	TRBJ2-3	CASSGLIAQYF	TGTGCCAGCAGTGGCTTGATTGCGCAGTATTTT
few	.	TRBV20-1	TRBJ2-7	CSASGTESYEQYF	TGCAGTGCTTCCGGGACGGAATCCTACGAGCAGTACTTC
many	TRBD1	TRBV28	TRBJ2-7	CASRGTAPTGEQYF	TGTGCCAGCCGAGGGACAGCCCCTACTGGCGAGCAGTACTTC
few	.	TRBV20-1	TRBJ2-2	CSARDQWGPANTGELFF	TGCAGTGCTAGAGATCAGTGGGGGCCCGCGAACACCGGGGAGCTGTTTTTT
many	TRBD1	TRBV5-1	TRBJ2-6	CASSLGGTGISGANVLTF	TGCGCCAGCAGCTTGGGCGGGACAGGAATATCTGGGGCCAACGTCCTGACTTTC
once	TRBD1	TRBV3-1	TRBJ2-3	CASSQGYRTGRTDTQYF	TGTGCCAGCAGCCAAGGTTATAGGACAGGGCGCACAGATACGCAGTATTTT
few	.	TRBV11-1	TRBJ1-2	CASSPAGYGYTF	TGTGCCAGCAGCCCAGCGGGCTATGGCTACACCTTC
many	.	TRBV12-3/TRBV12-4	TRBJ1-2	CASRSTGDSYGYTF	TGTGCCAGCAGATCCACGGGCGACAGCTATGGCTACACCTTC
many	.	TRBV5-5	TRBJ1-5	CASSLAGSVRGVF	TGTGCCAGCAGCTTGGCCGGGAGTGTCAGGGGAGTTTTT
few	TRBD2	TRBV12-5	TRBJ2-2	CASGRLAGGANTGELFF	TGTGCTAGTGGCAGACTAGCGGGGGGCGCGAACACCGGGGAGCTGTTTTTT
.	TRBD1	TRBV4-2	TRBJ2-1	CASSQGQRKYNEQFF	TGTGCCAGCAGCCAGGGACAGCGGAAGTACAATGAGCAGTTCTTC
few	.	TRBV7-9	TRBJ2-2	CASSLRGALTGELFF	TGTGCCAGCAGCTTAAGGGGGGCCCTGACCGGGGAGCTGTTTTTT
few	.	TRBV20-1	TRBJ2-7	CSARGGVADEQYF	TGCAGTGCTAGAGGGGGGGTAGCGGATGAGCAGTACTTC
few	.	TRBV6-2/TRBV6-3	TRBJ2-7	CASSSWGTYEQYF	TGTGCCAGCAGTTCCTGGGGGACCTACGAGCAGTACTTC
.	.	TRBV12-3/TRBV12-4	TRBJ2-7	CASRLRTYEQYF	TGTGCCAGCAGACTACGCACCTACGAGCAGTACTTC
.	.	TRBV20-1	TRBJ1-5	CSAAGGSQSNQPQHF	TGCAGTGCTGCCGGGGGCTCTCAGAGCAATCAGCCCCAGCATTTT
few	TRBD1	TRBV20-1	TRBJ2-7	CSAVRTGTYEQYF	TGCAGTGCCGTCAGGACAGGCACCTACGAGCAGTACTTC
few	TRBD2	TRBV5-4	TRBJ2-5	CASSLSAGARETQYF	TGTGCCAGCAGCTTGTCAGCGGGGGCTCGTGAGACCCAGTACTTC
.	.	TRBV20-1	TRBJ1-1	CSARDGSGVNTEAFF	TGCAGTGCTAGAGATGGATCAGGAGTGAACACTGAAGCTTTCTTT
few	.	TRBV6-5	TRBJ2-1	CASSYVGNDGDEQFF	TGTGCCAGCAGTTACGTCGGGAACGACGGGGATGAGCAGTTCTTC
few	TRBD1	TRBV9	TRBJ2-7	CASSVGPGQYYEQYF	TGTGCCAGCAGCGTAGGACCGGGACAGTACTACGAGCAGTACTTC
.	.	TRBV5-1	TRBJ2-7	CASSLDSWAYEQYF	TGCGCCAGCAGCTTGGACAGCTGGGCCTACGAGCAGTACTTC
once	TRBD2	TRBV19	TRBJ2-3	CASSPSGGTDTQYF	TGTGCCAGTAGCCCTAGCGGGGGAACAGATACGCAGTATTTT